This T cell receptor (beta chain) was documented in a study of blood T cell repertoires in COVID-19. The assay was immunoSEQ multiplex PCR, and TCRdb's table has in-frame clones only and misses some. The sample carries under 450,000 clones, 75% to 90% recorded once. Trimming cost V 1 base and J 5 bases, with 18 bases left between them. Germline values: CDR1 SGHNT, CDR2 YYREEE (reference sequence). This CDR3 has 16 residues. The chain uses TRBV5-4 and TRBJ1-2, with D possibly being TRBD1 (6 bases). The sample comprised peripheral blood. The sequence derives from an older woman with COVID-19, enrolled during active disease. The CDR3 protein is CASSLLSGTSSYGYTF. The CDR3 region has the DNA TGTGCCAGCAGCTTGCTCTCAGGGACATCCTCATATGGCTACACCTTC.